The entry below gives a single TCR beta chain sequence along with its context. Its antigen is unknown. This entry comes from a study of cytomegalovirus exposure and HLA in healthy donors. The CDR3 loop spans 18 amino acids. Germline V gene lookup returns CDR1 MNHEY and CDR2 SMNVEV (reference sequence). The J segment lost 0 bases and the V segment lost 7 bases, leaving 13 bases of the junction unmatched. Study outcomes and limitations: Reported results showed that the classifier diagnosed cytomegalovirus status with high specificity and sensitivity. There were 164 TCR beta chains listed as cytomegalovirus-associated. Presence/absence analyses rested on an assumption that sequencing depth was roughly uniform across donors.

60 Vbeta and 13 Jbeta primers were used in PCR. Libraries were prepared by immunoSEQ multiplex PCR; TCRdb keeps only in-frame clonotypes and omits some of them. Of 130,000 to 150,000 clones in the sample, approximately 84% were seen once. The V gene is TRBV27, the J gene TRBJ2-3, with TRBD2 matching 10 bases. The receptor comes from a woman aged 60-75 years in good health and CMV-seropositive. Sample: PBMCs. The CDR3 sequence: CASTSTSGNTQSTDTQYF. In DNA form, the CDR3 reads TGTGCCAGCACCAGTACTAGCGGGAACACCCAAAGCACAGATACGCAGTATTTT.